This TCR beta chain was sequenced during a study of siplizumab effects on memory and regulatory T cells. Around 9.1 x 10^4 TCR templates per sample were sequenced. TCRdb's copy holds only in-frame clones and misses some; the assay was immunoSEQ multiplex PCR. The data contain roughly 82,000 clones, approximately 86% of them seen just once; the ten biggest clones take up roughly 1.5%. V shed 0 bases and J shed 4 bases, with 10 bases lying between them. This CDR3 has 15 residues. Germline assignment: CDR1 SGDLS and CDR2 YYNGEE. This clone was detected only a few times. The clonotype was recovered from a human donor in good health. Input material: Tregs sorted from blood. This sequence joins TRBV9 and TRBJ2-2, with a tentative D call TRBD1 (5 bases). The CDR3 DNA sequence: TGTGCCAGCAGCGTAGGACAGATACCCACCGGGGAGCTGTTTTTT. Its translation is CASSVGQIPTGELFF.